What follows are 30 T cell receptor beta chains derived from one specimen sequenced in a study of T-cell reconstitution after alpha-beta-depleted transplantation in children. Library preparation (for TCRbeta) was performed with unique molecular identifiers. MiXCR, run by TCRdb on the PCR reads, gives a single entry per CDR3 protein. This table has about 470,000 distinct CDR3 sequences, approximately 42% appearing once. The input for sequencing was PBMCs, taken before TCRalphabeta/CD19-depleted stem cell transplant. The origin of the receptors is a girl aged 2 to 10 with aplastic anemia, due to receive a stem cell transplant.

V gene TRBV11-1 combines with J gene TRBJ2-2, with D hard to call. CDR1 and CDR2 (germline): SGHAT, FQDESV (reference sequence). Trimming left V 0 bases short and J 4 bases short, with 9 bases between. The CDR3 contains 15 residues. CDR3 DNA: TGTGCCAGCAGCTTAGCGGGGATGAGCACCGGGGAGCTGTTTTTT. It is translated as CASSLAGMSTGELFF.

This clonotype was seen only a few times. The chain joins TRBV6-5 to TRBJ1-5; D gene uncertain. Looked up from germline, CDR1 is MNHEY and CDR2 is SVGAGI. Trimming pared 0 bases from V and 1 base from J, leaving 7 bases between. The CDR3 contains 15 residues. Here the CDR3 reads CASSYSMGSNQPQHF. For the CDR3, the DNA is TGTGCCAGCAGTTACTCGATGGGAAGCAATCAGCCCCAGCATTTT.

The rearrangement uses TRBV6-5 and TRBJ2-5, with 13 bases that match TRBD2. Trimming cost V 0 bases and J 5 bases; bases outside gene matches: 3. Germline CDR1 and CDR2: MNHEY and SVGAGI. The CDR3 length is 16 residues. The CDR3 sequence: CASSYSGTSGVETQYF. The CDR3 DNA reads as TGTGCCAGCAGTTACTCGGGGACTAGCGGGGTGGAGACCCAGTACTTC.

This clonotype was seen at least ten times. The chain employs TRBV4-3 and TRBJ1-4; D uncertain. The V end lost 0 bases, the J end lost 8 bases, and 13 bases lay between the germline ends. This CDR3 comprises 15 residues. From germline, CDR1 is LGHNA and CDR2 YSLEER. The CDR3 bases are TGCGCCAGCAGCCAAGATGGGAGAGAGAACGAAAAACTGTTTTTT. It specifies CASSQDGRENEKLFF.

This clonotype was recorded many times. This rearrangement joins TRBV20-1 to TRBJ2-1, with D uncertain. Trimming removed 1 base at V and 9 bases at J, with 7 bases between. Germline values: CDR1 DFQATT, CDR2 SNEGSKA (reference sequence). There are 11 residues in the CDR3. CDR3 nucleotide sequence: TGCAGTGCTAGAGTCACCCCTGAGCAGTTCTTC. Its translation: CSARVTPEQFF.

The chain employs TRBV12-3 or TRBV12-4 and TRBJ2-2; 11 nucleotides align to TRBD2. The CDR3 totals 16 residues. V trimming: 7 bases; J trimming: 4 bases; junction bases outside the gene matches: 8. CDR3 loop: CASIPSGGRGTGELFF. The CDR3 DNA reads TGTGCCAGCATCCCTAGCGGGGGGAGAGGCACCGGGGAGCTGTTTTTT.

The chain has TRBV30 and TRBJ2-5; D tentatively fits TRBD1 or TRBD2 (6 bases each). This CDR3 has 16 amino acids. Trimming took 2 bases from V and 4 from J, leaving 20 bases between them. Germline V gene data show CDR1 as GTSNPN and CDR2 as SVGIG (reference sequence). In DNA, the CDR3 is TGTGCCTGGAGTTTTCGGGGTGGGGGGCGCAGAGAGACCCAGTACTTC. This sequence encodes CAWSFRGGGRRETQYF.

In the case of this clonotype: A single base separates this from a much larger clone, so it may be a read error. In this CDR3 the conserved last residue, phenylalanine or tryptophan, is missing, so a read error is likely. The chain employs TRBV5-1 and TRBJ2-7, with D perhaps matching TRBD2 (6 bases). The CDR3 runs 15 residues. Looked up from germline, CDR1 is SGHRS and CDR2 is YFSETQ. V lost 4 bases and J 0 bases, leaving 14 bases between the germline ends. The CDR3 region has the DNA TGCGCCAGCAGCCCCGGCGGTAGCGGCTCCTACGAGCAGTACCTC. Encoded protein: CASSPGGSGSYEQYL.

For the CDR3, the DNA is TGCGCCAGCAGCCAGGGGGGGGCCGGGACTGAAGCTTTCTTT. Its protein is CASSQGGAGTEAFF. The genes are TRBV4-1 and TRBJ1-1; the D gene is possibly TRBD1 (6 bases). Germline values: CDR1 MGHRA, CDR2 YSYEKL. The V end was cut by 3 bases, the J end by 5 bases, with 13 bases between. This CDR3 spans 14 amino acids.

This clonotype was seen a handful of times. The rearrangement joins TRBV6-1 to TRBJ1-5; D unresolved. The CDR3 is 11 amino acids. The germline V and J ends were trimmed by 6 bases and 7 bases, with 7 bases remaining between them. CDR1 is MNHNS and CDR2 is SASEGT in the germline V gene. The CDR3 reads CASSGVQPQHF. CDR3 in DNA: TGTGCCAGCAGCGGAGTCCAGCCCCAGCATTTT.

The chain employs TRBV7-8 and TRBJ2-5, with D perhaps matching TRBD1 (8 bases). With 5 bases removed from V and 1 base from J, the gap between germline ends came to 17 bases. The CDR3 has 16 residues. Germline V gene sequence: CDR1 SGHVS, CDR2 FQNEAQ. CDR3 nucleotide sequence: TGTGCCAGCAGCGGGGGGGACAGGTTGCGCCAAGAGACCCAGTACTTC. It translates to CASSGGDRLRQETQYF.

The gene calls are TRBV6-1 and TRBJ2-2, with D perhaps TRBD1 (5 bases). V was shortened by 7 bases and J by 3 bases, with 9 bases between the two germline ends. Germline V gene lookup returns CDR1 MNHNS and CDR2 SASEGT. This CDR3 is 13 amino acids long. CDR3 residues: CASNKGDTGELFF. The CDR3 DNA reads as TGTGCCAGCAATAAAGGGGACACCGGGGAGCTGTTTTTT.

The rearrangement uses TRBV29-1 and TRBJ1-2, with a tentative D call TRBD1 (5 bases). V was cut by 6 bases and J by 7 bases, with 21 bases left in between. Germline V lookup: CDR1 SQVTM, CDR2 ANQGSEA. The CDR3 has 14 residues. CDR3 nucleotides: TGCAGCGTCCCGCTCAGGGTTGGTTCGGGTGGCTACACCTTC. Translated: CSVPLRVGSGGYTF.

This clonotype appeared many times. V usage is TRBV7-8 and J usage is TRBJ2-1, with D possibly being TRBD1 or TRBD2 (5 bases each). The CDR3 length is 12 residues. Germline values: CDR1 SGHVS, CDR2 FQNEAQ. V was shortened by 3 bases and J by 10 bases, with 10 bases between the two germline ends. The CDR3 coding sequence is TGTGCCAGCAGCTTTTCAGGGACGGAGCAGTTCTTC. Its protein product is CASSFSGTEQFF.

The gene calls are TRBV29-1 and TRBJ2-3; D call uncertain. CDR1 is SQVTM, CDR2 ANQGSEA, per germline. This CDR3 contains 16 residues. The V end lost 1 base, the J end lost 0 bases, and 14 bases lay between the germline ends. DNA for the CDR3: TGCAGCGTTGAAGGGGCACGCTACCTCAGCACAGATACGCAGTATTTT. It yields the protein CSVEGARYLSTDTQYF.

This clonotype is a singleton in its sample. This chain joins TRBV15 and TRBJ2-5; no clear D. The germline CDR1 and CDR2 sequences are LNHNV and YYDKDF (reference sequence). The CDR3 contains 12 residues. Trimming pared 0 bases from V and 5 bases from J, leaving 4 bases between. The CDR3 sequence: CATSRDDETQYF. The DNA of the CDR3 is TGTGCCACCAGCAGAGATGACGAGACCCAGTACTTC.

This chain links TRBV6-5 with TRBJ2-5, with 7 bases that match TRBD1. Germline CDR1 reads MNHEY; CDR2 reads SVGAGI. Trimming removed 0 bases from V and 4 bases from J; junction bases left unmatched: 2. The CDR3 totals 14 residues. CDR3 nucleotides: TGTGCCAGCAGTTACTCGACAGGGATAGAGACCCAGTACTTC. Amino acids: CASSYSTGIETQYF.

This clonotype was counted many times. This chain joins TRBV7-9 and TRBJ2-7, with D tentatively TRBD2 (6 bases). The CDR3 covers 14 residues. Trimming removed 1 base at V and 6 bases at J, with 13 bases between. CDR1 and CDR2 from the germline V gene are SEHNR and FQNEAQ (reference sequence). The CDR3 DNA reads TGTGCCAGCAGCTTAGGTCCCAGAGCGGGCGAGCAGTACTTC. The encoded protein is CASSLGPRAGEQYF.

This chain connects TRBV29-1 to TRBJ2-5; D possibly corresponds to TRBD1 (5 bases). The CDR3 is 12 residues long. Germline V CDR1 and CDR2: SQVTM, ANQGSEA. V was cut by 7 bases and J by 4 bases, with 13 bases left in between. As DNA, the CDR3 is TGCAGCGCCCTGGGGCTGGCAGAGACCCAGTACTTC. It yields the protein CSALGLAETQYF.

This sequence joins TRBV7-2 and TRBJ2-7; a weak D match, TRBD2 (5 bases). The length of the CDR3 is 15 residues. Germline lookup yields CDR1 SGHTA and CDR2 FQGNSA. V lost 0 bases and J 1 base, leaving 10 bases between the germline ends. The CDR3, as DNA: TGTGCCAGCAGCTTAGCCGCGGGCCTATCCTACGAGCAGTACTTC. This encodes CASSLAAGLSYEQYF.

V and J are TRBV29-1 and TRBJ2-7; TRBD2 is a possible D gene (5 bases). The CDR3 is 12 amino acids. Germline CDR1 SQVTM, CDR2 ANQGSEA. V was clipped by 4 bases and J by 1 base, with 8 bases between them. The CDR3 sequence: CSVGERSYEQYF. CDR3 in DNA: TGCAGCGTTGGAGAGCGGTCCTACGAGCAGTACTTC.

This chain joins TRBV28 and TRBJ2-2; tentatively, D is TRBD2 (6 bases). Germline V gives CDR1 MDHEN, CDR2 SYDVKM. V shed 4 bases and J shed 6 bases, with 15 bases lying between them. The CDR3 spans 15 residues. CDR3 in amino acids: CASSSPRRGPGELFF. CDR3 nucleotide sequence: TGTGCCAGCAGTTCCCCAAGGAGGGGCCCCGGGGAGCTGTTTTTT.

This clonotype was counted many times. The V gene is TRBV12-3 or TRBV12-4, the J gene TRBJ2-7; maybe TRBD2 (5 bases). This CDR3 is built from 13 residues. Trimming pared 3 bases from V and 3 bases from J, leaving 9 bases between. The CDR3 DNA follows: TGTGCCAGCAGTTTGAGGGAGTACTACGAGCAGTACTTC. This codes for CASSLREYYEQYF.

This clonotype was detected ten times or more. The chain uses TRBV9 and TRBJ2-7, with 9 bases identical to TRBD2. The ends lost 3 bases at V and 5 bases at J; junction bases unmatched: 9. The CDR3 extends over 15 amino acids. Germline CDR1 SGDLS, CDR2 YYNGEE. The CDR3 here is CASSARLAELNEQYF. CDR3 coding DNA: TGTGCCAGCAGCGCGAGACTAGCGGAACTTAACGAGCAGTACTTC.

In regard to this clonotype: A read error may produce the germline difference seen at one junction end. The genes are TRBV7-8 and TRBJ2-7, with unresolved D. This CDR3 has 13 residues. Germline V gene sequence: CDR1 SGHVS, CDR2 FQNEAQ. The CDR3 spells CASSLDAGDEQSF. The CDR3 bases are TGTGCCAGCAGCTTAGATGCAGGCGACGAGCAGTCCTTC. The full variable domain, completed using reference TRBV7-8 and TRBJ2-7, is GAGVSQSPRYKVAKRGQDVALRCDPISGHVSLFWYQQALGQGPEFLTYFQNEAQLDKSGLPSDRFFAERPEGSVSTLKIQRTQQEDSAVYLCASSLDAGDEQSFGPGTRLTVT.

The CDR3 DNA follows: TGCAGCGTTGAAGGGGTCTTGAGTTTAGGCACAGATACGCAGTATTTT. This translates into CSVEGVLSLGTDTQYF. The V and J genes are TRBV29-1 and TRBJ2-3, with no clear D. V was shortened by 1 base and J by 1 base, with 15 bases between the two germline ends. There are 16 residues in the CDR3. Per germline, CDR1 SQVTM and CDR2 ANQGSEA.

This clonotype has just one count. The chain carries TRBV7-8 and TRBJ2-3; no clear D. Trimming removed 1 base at V and 0 bases at J, with 11 bases between. Germline-derived CDR1 and CDR2 are SGHVS and FQNEAQ. The CDR3 sequence is 16 residues long. The CDR3 nucleotides read TGTGCCAGCAGCTTAGATCCCGCCTTTAGCACAGATACGCAGTATTTT. Protein product: CASSLDPAFSTDTQYF.

Concerning this clonotype: A read error may explain this, as a much larger clone is one base away. The chain has TRBV7-2 and TRBJ2-2; TRBD1 is a possible D gene (6 bases). The V gene's germline CDR1 is SGHTA and CDR2 FQGNSA. The CDR3 has 17 residues. Trimming removed 0 bases from V and 7 bases from J, with 18 bases in between. The DNA of the CDR3 is TGTGCCAGCAGCTTAGCGCTCAGGACAGTGACAAGCGGGGAGCTGTTTTTT. Translating it yields CASSLALRTVTSGELFF.

This clonotype has at least ten counts. CDR3 protein: CASSLNSNTGELFF. CDR3 bases: TGCGCCAGCAGTCTAAATTCGAACACCGGGGAGCTGTTTTTT. The chain carries TRBV10-2 and TRBJ2-2; D ambiguous. CDR3 length equals 14 residues. Germline V gives CDR1 WSHSY, CDR2 SAAADI. V gave up 5 bases and J gave up 0 bases, with 7 bases separating them.

This clonotype was seen at least ten times. The chain has TRBV12-3 or TRBV12-4 and TRBJ1-3; possibly TRBD1 for D (5 bases). Trimming removed 3 bases from V and 2 bases from J, with 11 bases in between. The CDR3 loop spans 15 amino acids. CDR3 amino acids: CASSFYDSPGNTIYF. Written as DNA, the CDR3 is TGTGCCAGCAGTTTTTATGACAGTCCTGGAAACACCATATATTTT.